Shown below are 16 T cell receptor beta chains from a single sample sequenced in a study of monozygotic twins with inflammatory bowel disease. TCRdb reprocessed the 5' RACE reads, keeping one entry per CDR3 protein, no DNA. The repertoire shows roughly 140,000 distinct CDR3 sequences; the top ten hold 2.4%. Sequencing was done on a sample of blood. The receptors come from a human donor with ulcerative colitis or Crohn's disease, or a healthy co-twin of an affected twin (not recorded which).

The genes are TRBV7-2 and TRBJ1-5; the D gene TCRdb calls, TRBD1, cannot be checked with no DNA. CDR3 length: 15 residues. Germline V CDR1 and CDR2: SGHTA, FQGNSA. The CDR3 protein is CASSLDGRINQPQHF. Filled out from reference TRBV7-2 and TRBJ1-5, the complete variable domain reads GAGVSQSPSNKVTEKGKDVELRCDPISGHTALYWYRQSLGQGLEFLIYFQGNSAPDKSGLPSDRFSAERTGGSVSTLTIQRTQQEDSAVYLCASSLDGRINQPQHFGDGTRLSIL.

This CDR3 is CASSQGQFRSSGNTIYF. The chain uses TRBV7-2 and TRBJ1-3; the D call from TCRdb, TRBD1, cannot be confirmed without DNA. Germline lookup yields CDR1 SGHTA and CDR2 FQGNSA. This CDR3 comprises 17 residues.

The chain is built from TRBV12-3 or TRBV12-4 and TRBJ2-1; the D gene TCRdb calls, TRBD2, cannot be checked with no DNA. The CDR3 spans 16 residues. This CDR3 is CASSLRGLSSYNEQFF.

The chain recombines TRBV4-1 with TRBJ2-2; checking the TCRdb D call of TRBD1 is not possible without DNA. This CDR3 has 15 residues. In germline, CDR1 is MGHRA, CDR2 YSYEKL. CDR3: CASSVQGGASGELFF.

CDR3 sequence reads: CASSFSQTVNTEAFF. The rearrangement joins TRBV7-2 to TRBJ1-1. Germline lookup yields CDR1 SGHTA and CDR2 FQGNSA. The CDR3 has 15 residues.

The chain is built from TRBV7-2 and TRBJ1-4; the D call of TRBD1 rests on TCRdb alone, since no DNA is present to check it. This CDR3 has 13 residues. Germline-derived CDR1 and CDR2 are SGHTA and FQGNSA. CDR3 residues: CASSLDRGWELFF.

The chain employs TRBV18 and TRBJ1-1. Germline-derived CDR1 and CDR2 are KGHSH and LQKENI. The CDR3 loop spans 12 amino acids. The CDR3 spells CASSPLLTEAFF.

V and J are TRBV4-3 and TRBJ2-3; as DNA is missing, the TRBD1 call by TCRdb cannot be tested. This CDR3 has 17 amino acids. Germline V gene lookup returns CDR1 LGHNA and CDR2 YSLEER. The CDR3 is CASSRLPGTGGTDTQYF.

This CDR3 reads CASSLTPVAGANVLTF. J is TRBJ2-6 and V is TRBV5-1. This CDR3 comprises 16 residues. Germline-derived CDR1 and CDR2 are SGHRS and YFSETQ. The whole variable domain, remainder taken from reference TRBV5-1 and TRBJ2-6, is KAGVTQTPRYLIKTRGQQVTLSCSPISGHRSVSWYQQTPGQGLQFLFEYFSETQRNKGNFPGRFSGRQFSNSRSEMNVSTLELGDSALYLCASSLTPVAGANVLTFGAGSRLTVL.

The chain employs TRBV6-5 and TRBJ1-3. Per the germline V gene, CDR1 is MNHEY and CDR2 is SVGAGI. The CDR3 consists of 16 residues. This CDR3 reads CASSYRQSQYGNTIYF.

The chain links TRBV2 to TRBJ2-7; the D gene TCRdb calls, TRBD1, cannot be checked with no DNA. The CDR3 runs to 13 residues. In germline, CDR1 is SNHLY, CDR2 FYNNEI. The CDR3 sequence: CAIQGQLRYEQYF.

The chain joins TRBV20-1 to TRBJ2-5; TCRdb designates TRBD2, a call that cannot be tested without DNA. Germline CDR1 and CDR2: DFQATT and SNEGSKA (reference sequence). This CDR3 has 13 residues. The CDR3: CSATLLASETQYF.

The rearrangement joins TRBV5-1 to TRBJ2-1; TCRdb designates TRBD2, a call that cannot be tested without DNA. CDR1 is SGHRS and CDR2 is YFSETQ in the germline V gene. This CDR3 has 15 residues. The CDR3 reads CASSRTSGGEGEQFF.

Here the CDR3 reads CASSPSADTQYF. The genes are TRBV7-2 and TRBJ2-3; TCRdb gives TRBD2 as the D gene, but with no DNA this cannot be confirmed. CDR3 length equals 12 residues. Germline values: CDR1 SGHTA, CDR2 FQGNSA.

The chain joins TRBV20-1 to TRBJ1-3; the D gene TCRdb calls, TRBD1, cannot be checked with no DNA. The CDR3 extends over 17 amino acids. Germline lookup yields CDR1 DFQATT and CDR2 SNEGSKA (reference sequence). The CDR3: CSARRLGRESSGNTIYF.

This chain joins TRBV13 and TRBJ1-5. Germline CDR1 is PRHDT and CDR2 is FYEKMQ (reference sequence). The CDR3 spans 12 residues. The CDR3 loop reads CASSSGDQPQHF.